This note documents a single T cell receptor beta chain sequence. Its antigen is not known. The method was immunoSEQ multiplex PCR; TCRdb's version includes in-frame clones alone and lacks a portion of them. This sample has around 160,000 clones, with around four fifths found just once. These data originate in a study of cytomegalovirus exposure and HLA in healthy donors. Study-level background: The approximately 110 validation repertoires, a later analysis reported, used the same platform as the approximately 700 first-cohort repertoires. Study-level results: Most TCRs appeared rarely, but some public TCRs recurred in many donors.

The germline V gene encodes CDR1 SGHKS and CDR2 YYEKEE (reference sequence). With 4 bases clipped from V and 9 bases from J, the junction kept 14 bases outside the gene matches. The CDR3 covers 16 residues. Source material: PBMCs. The chain links TRBV5-5 to TRBJ2-1, with 9 bases aligning to TRBD1. This sequence originates from a man under 40 in good health and CMV-seropositive. The CDR3 spells CASSGGQGRNKVEQFF. The CDR3 DNA is TGTGCCAGCAGCGGGGGACAGGGACGAAATAAGGTTGAGCAGTTCTTC.